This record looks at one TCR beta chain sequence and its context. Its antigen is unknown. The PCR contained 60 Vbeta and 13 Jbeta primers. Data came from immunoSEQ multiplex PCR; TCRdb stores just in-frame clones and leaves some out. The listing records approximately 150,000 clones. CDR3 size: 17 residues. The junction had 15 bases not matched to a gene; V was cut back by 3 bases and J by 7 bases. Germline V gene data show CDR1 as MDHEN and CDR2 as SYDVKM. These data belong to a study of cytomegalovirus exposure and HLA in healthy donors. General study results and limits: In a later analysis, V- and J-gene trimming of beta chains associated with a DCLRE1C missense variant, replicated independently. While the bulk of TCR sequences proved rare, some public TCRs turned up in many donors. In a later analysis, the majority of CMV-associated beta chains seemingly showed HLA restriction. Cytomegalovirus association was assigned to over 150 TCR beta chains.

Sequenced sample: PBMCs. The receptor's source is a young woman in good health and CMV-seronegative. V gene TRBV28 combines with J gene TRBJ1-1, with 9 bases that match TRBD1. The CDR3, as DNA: TGTGCCAGCAGTTTCCCCTCACCTGACAGGGGGATAGGTGAAGCTTTCTTT. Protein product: CASSFPSPDRGIGEAFF.